This TCR beta chain was retrieved from a study of T cell responses to AZD1222 COVID-19 vaccine. Germline loops: CDR1 MNHEY, CDR2 SMNVEV (reference sequence). Trimming removed 6 bases at V and 7 bases at J, with 15 bases between. The CDR3 contains 13 residues. Comments on this clone: What it binds is not known.

Assay: immunoSEQ multiplex PCR; the TCRdb copy retains only in-frame clones and omits some. The repertoire has 95,000 to 100,000 clones, roughly 90% of them found once; the top ten carry about a sixth. General study results and limits: Clonal diversity may have been underestimated, and the donors were mostly white British, with more females than males. There were repertoire samples only from the period after the peak T cell response. Vaccine-related CD4 TCRs covered spike, predominating at 160-218 and 743-854.

The J gene is TRBJ1-2, the V gene TRBV27; D perhaps matches TRBD1 (6 bases). The sequence was collected from an adult who received the AZD1222 COVID-19 vaccine. The sample in question was peripheral blood, obtained 28 days after the second AZD1222 dose. The CDR3 nucleotides read TGTGCCAGCAGGATACAGGGAGGTGCTGGCTACACCTTC. Translated, it gives CASRIQGGAGYTF.